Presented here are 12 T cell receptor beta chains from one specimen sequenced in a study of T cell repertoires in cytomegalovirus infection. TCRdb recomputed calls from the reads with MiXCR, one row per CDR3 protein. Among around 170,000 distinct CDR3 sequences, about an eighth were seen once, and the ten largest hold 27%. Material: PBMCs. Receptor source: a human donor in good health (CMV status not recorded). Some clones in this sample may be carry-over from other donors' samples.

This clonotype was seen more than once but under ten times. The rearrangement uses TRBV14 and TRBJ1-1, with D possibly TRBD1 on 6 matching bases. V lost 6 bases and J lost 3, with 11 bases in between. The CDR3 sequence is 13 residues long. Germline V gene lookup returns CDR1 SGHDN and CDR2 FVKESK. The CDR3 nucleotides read TGTGCCAGCAGGGCCGGGACATACACTGAAGCTTTCTTT. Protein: CASRAGTYTEAFF.

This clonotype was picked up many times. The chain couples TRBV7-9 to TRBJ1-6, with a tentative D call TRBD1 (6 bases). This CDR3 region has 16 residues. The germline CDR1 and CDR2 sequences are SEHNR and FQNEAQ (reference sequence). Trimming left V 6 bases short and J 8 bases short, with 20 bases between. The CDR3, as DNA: TGTGCCAGCAGTCGACCGGCGGGGGCGGGTGATTCACCCCTCCACTTT. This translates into CASSRPAGAGDSPLHF.

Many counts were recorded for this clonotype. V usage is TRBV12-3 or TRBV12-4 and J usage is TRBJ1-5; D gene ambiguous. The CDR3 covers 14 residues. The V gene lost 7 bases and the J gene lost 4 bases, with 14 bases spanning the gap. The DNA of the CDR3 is TGTGCCAGCACCCTGGGGAAGGGTAATCAGCCCCAGCATTTT. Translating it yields CASTLGKGNQPQHF.

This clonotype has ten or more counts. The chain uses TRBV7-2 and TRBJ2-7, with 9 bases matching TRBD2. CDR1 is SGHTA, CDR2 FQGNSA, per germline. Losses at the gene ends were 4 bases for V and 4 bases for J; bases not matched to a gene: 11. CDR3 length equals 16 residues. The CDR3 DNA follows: TGTGCCAGCAGCTCAAAGACTAGCGGACGTGTGTACGAGCAGTACTTC. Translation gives CASSSKTSGRVYEQYF.

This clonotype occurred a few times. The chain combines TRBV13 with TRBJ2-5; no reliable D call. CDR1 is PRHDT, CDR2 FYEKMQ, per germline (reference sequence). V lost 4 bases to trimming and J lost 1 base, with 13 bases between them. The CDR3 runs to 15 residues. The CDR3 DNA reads TGTGCCAGCAGCTCTAGAAAACGGACCCAAGAGACCCAGTACTTC. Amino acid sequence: CASSSRKRTQETQYF.

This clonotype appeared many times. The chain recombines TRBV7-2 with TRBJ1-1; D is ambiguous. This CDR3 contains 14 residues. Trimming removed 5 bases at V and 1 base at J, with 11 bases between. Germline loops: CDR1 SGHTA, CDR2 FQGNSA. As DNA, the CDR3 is TGTGCCAGCAGCCCGGTCCCTGGGAACACTGAAGCTTTCTTT. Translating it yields CASSPVPGNTEAFF.

DNA for the CDR3: TGTGCCAGTAGTATAGGAGGGTCGGACTATGGCTACACCTTC. It translates to CASSIGGSDYGYTF. This chain links TRBV19 with TRBJ1-2; no definite D call. The V and J ends lost 1 base and 3 bases respectively, with 9 bases between them. The CDR3 spans 14 residues. CDR1 is LNHDA and CDR2 is SQIVND in the germline V gene (reference sequence).

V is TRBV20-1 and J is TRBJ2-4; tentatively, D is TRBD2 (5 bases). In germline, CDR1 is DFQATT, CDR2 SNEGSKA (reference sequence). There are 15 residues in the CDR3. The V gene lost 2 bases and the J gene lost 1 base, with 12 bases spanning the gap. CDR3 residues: CSARSSPSAKNIQYF. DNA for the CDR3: TGCAGTGCTAGATCTAGCCCCTCTGCCAAAAACATTCAGTACTTC.

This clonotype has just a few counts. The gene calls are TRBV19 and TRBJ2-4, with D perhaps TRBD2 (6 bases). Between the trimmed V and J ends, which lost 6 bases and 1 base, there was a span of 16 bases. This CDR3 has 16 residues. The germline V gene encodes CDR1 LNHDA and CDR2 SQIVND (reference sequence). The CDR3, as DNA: TGTGCCAGTAGCCTCCTAGGCGCGGGGGCCAAAAACATTCAGTACTTC. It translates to CASSLLGAGAKNIQYF.

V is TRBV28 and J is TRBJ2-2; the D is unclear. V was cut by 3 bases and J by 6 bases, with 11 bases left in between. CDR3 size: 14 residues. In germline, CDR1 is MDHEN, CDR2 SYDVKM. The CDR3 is CASSFAVNPGELFF. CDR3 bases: TGTGCCAGCAGTTTCGCGGTCAACCCCGGGGAGCTGTTTTTT.

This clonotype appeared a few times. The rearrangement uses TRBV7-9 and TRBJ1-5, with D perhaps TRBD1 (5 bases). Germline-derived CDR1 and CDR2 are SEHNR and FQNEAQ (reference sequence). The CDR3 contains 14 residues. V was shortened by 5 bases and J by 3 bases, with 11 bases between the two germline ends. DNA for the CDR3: TGTGCCAGCAGCGATGGGGGGAACAATCAGCCCCAGCATTTT. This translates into CASSDGGNNQPQHF. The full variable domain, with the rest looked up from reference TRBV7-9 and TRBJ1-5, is DTGVSQNPRHKITKRGQNVTFRCDPISEHNRLYWYRQTLGQGPEFLTYFQNEAQLEKSRLLSDRFSAERPKGSFSTLEIQRTEQGDSAMYLCASSDGGNNQPQHFGDGTRLSIL.

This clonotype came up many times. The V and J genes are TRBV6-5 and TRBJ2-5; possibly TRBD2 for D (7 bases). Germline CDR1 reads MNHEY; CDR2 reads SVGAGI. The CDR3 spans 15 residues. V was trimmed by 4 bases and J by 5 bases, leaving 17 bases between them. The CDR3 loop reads CASSSSGKGEETQYF. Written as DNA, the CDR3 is TGTGCCAGCAGTTCGAGCGGGAAGGGGGAGGAGACCCAGTACTTC.